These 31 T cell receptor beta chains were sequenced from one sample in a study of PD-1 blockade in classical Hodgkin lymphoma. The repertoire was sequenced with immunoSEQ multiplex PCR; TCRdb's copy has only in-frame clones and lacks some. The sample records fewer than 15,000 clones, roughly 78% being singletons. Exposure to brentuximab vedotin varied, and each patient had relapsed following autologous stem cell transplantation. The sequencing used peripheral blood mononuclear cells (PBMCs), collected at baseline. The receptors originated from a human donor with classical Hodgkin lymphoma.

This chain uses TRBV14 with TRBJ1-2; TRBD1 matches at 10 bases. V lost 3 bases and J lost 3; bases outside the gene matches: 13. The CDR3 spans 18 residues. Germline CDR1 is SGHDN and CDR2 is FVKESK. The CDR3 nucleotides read TGTGCCAGCAGCCAGGTCCCGACAGGGGGCCTGGACTACTATGGCTACACCTTC. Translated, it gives CASSQVPTGGLDYYGYTF.

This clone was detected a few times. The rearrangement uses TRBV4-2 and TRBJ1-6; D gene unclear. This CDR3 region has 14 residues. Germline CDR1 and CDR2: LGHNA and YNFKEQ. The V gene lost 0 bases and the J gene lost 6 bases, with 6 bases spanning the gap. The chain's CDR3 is CASSQEGFNSPLHF. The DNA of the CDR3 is TGTGCCAGCAGCCAAGAAGGCTTTAATTCACCCCTCCACTTT.

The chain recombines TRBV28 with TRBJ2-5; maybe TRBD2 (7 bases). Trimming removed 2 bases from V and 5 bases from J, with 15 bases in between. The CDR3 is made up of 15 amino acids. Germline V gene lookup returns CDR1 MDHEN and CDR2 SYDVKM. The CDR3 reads CASSLGGARWETQYF. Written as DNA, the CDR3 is TGTGCCAGCAGTTTAGGGGGGGCGAGGTGGGAGACCCAGTACTTC.

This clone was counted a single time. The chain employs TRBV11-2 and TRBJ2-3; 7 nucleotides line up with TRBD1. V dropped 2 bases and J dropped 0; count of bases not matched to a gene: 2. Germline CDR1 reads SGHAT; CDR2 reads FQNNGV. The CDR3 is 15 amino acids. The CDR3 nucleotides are TGTGCCAGCAGCTTAACAGGGGCTAGCACAGATACGCAGTATTTT. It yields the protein CASSLTGASTDTQYF.

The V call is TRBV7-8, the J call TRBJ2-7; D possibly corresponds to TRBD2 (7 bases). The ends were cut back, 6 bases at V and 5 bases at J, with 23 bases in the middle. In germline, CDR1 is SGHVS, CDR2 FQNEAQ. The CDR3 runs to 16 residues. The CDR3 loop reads CASSSGRGGLRNEQYF. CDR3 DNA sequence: TGTGCCAGCAGTTCAGGGAGGGGGGGCCTGAGAAACGAGCAGTACTTC.

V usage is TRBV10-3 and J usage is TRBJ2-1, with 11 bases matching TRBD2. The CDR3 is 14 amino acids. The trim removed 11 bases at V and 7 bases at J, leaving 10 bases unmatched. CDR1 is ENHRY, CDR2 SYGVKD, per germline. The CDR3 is CASLAGGPNNEQFF. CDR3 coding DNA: TGTGCCTCCCTAGCGGGGGGACCCAATAATGAGCAGTTCTTC.

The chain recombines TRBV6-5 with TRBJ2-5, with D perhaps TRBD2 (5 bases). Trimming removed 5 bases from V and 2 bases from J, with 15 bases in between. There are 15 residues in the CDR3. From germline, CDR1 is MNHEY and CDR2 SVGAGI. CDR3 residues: CASSAGGMPQETQYF. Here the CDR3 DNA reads TGTGCCAGCAGTGCGGGTGGGATGCCTCAAGAGACCCAGTACTTC.

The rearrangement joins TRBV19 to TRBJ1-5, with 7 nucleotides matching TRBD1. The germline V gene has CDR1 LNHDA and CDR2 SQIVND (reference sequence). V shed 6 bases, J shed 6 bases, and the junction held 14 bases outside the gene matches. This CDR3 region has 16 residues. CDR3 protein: CASRGTAQSTGQPQHF. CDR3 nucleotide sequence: TGTGCCAGTAGAGGGACAGCCCAAAGCACGGGTCAGCCCCAGCATTTT.

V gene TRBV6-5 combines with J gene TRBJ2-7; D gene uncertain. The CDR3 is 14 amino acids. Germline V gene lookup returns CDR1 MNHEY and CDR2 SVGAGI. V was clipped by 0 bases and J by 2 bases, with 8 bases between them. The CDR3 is CASSYSPQTYEQYF. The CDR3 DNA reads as TGTGCCAGCAGTTACTCTCCCCAGACCTACGAGCAGTACTTC.

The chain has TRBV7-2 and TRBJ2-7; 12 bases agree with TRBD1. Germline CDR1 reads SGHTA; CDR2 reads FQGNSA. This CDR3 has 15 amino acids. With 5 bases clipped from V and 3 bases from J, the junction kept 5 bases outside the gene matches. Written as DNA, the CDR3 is TGTGCCAGCAGCCCCGGGACAGGGGGCTTCTACGAGCAGTACTTC. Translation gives CASSPGTGGFYEQYF.

This CDR3 is CASTWRGGRNEQFF. The CDR3, as DNA: TGTGCCAGCACTTGGCGGGGGGGCCGTAATGAGCAGTTCTTC. The chain couples TRBV6-1 to TRBJ2-1; 9 bases match TRBD2. Germline V gene lookup returns CDR1 MNHNS and CDR2 SASEGT. The junction had 8 bases not matched to a gene; V was cut back by 7 bases and J by 7 bases. The CDR3 covers 14 residues.

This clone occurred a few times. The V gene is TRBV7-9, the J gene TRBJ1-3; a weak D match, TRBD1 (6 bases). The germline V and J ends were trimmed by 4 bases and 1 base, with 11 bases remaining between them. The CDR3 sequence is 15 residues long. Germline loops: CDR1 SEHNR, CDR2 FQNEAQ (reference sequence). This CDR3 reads CASSSYRVSGNTIYF. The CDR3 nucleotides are TGTGCCAGCAGCTCGTACAGGGTTTCTGGAAACACCATATATTTT.

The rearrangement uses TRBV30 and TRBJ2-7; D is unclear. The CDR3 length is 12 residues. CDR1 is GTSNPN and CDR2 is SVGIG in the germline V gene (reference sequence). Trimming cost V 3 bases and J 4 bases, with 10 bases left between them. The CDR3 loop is CAWRYLGYEQYF. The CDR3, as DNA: TGTGCCTGGAGGTATTTGGGATACGAGCAGTACTTC. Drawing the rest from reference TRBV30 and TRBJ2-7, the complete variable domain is SQTIHQWPATLVQPVGSPLSLECTVEGTSNPNLYWYRQAAGRGLQLLFYSVGIGQISSEVPQNLSASRPQDRQFILSSKKLLLSDSGFYLCAWRYLGYEQYFGPGTRLTVT.

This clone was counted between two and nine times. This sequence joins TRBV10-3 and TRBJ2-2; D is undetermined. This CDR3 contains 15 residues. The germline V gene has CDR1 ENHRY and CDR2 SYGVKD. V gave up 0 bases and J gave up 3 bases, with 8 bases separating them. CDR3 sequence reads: CAISESGRDTGELFF. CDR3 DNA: TGTGCCATCAGTGAGTCAGGCAGAGACACCGGGGAGCTGTTTTTT.

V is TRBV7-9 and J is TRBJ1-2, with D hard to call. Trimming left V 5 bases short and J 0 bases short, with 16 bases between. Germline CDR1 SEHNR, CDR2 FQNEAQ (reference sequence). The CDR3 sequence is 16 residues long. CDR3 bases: TGTGCCAGCAGCCAAACCCCAGGAATAGCTAACTATGGCTACACCTTC. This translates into CASSQTPGIANYGYTF.

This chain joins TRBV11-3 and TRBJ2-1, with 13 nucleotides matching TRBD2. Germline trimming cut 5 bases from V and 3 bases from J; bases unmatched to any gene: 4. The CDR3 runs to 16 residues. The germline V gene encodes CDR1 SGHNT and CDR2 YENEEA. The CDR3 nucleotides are TGTGCCAGCAGCCTCGGGACTAGCGGGGACTACAATGAGCAGTTCTTC. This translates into CASSLGTSGDYNEQFF. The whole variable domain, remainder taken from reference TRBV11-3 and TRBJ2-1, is EAGVVQSPRYKIIEKKQPVAFWCNPISGHNTLYWYLQNLGQGPELLIRYENEEAVDDSQLPKDRFSAERLKGVDSTLKIQPAELGDSAVYLCASSLGTSGDYNEQFFGPGTRLTVL.

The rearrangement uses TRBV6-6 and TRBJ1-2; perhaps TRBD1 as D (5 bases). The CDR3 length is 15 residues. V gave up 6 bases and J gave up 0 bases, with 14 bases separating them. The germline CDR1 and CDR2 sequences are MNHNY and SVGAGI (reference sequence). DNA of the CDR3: TGTGCCAGCAGGTACCGACAGAGGACTAACTATGGCTACACCTTC. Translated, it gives CASRYRQRTNYGYTF.

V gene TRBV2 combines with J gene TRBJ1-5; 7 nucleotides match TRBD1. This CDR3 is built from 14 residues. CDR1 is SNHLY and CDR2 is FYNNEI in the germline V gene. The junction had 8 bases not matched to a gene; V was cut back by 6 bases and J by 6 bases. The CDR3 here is CASSWGGGGQPQHF. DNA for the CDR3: TGTGCCAGCAGCTGGGGAGGGGGCGGTCAGCCCCAGCATTTT.

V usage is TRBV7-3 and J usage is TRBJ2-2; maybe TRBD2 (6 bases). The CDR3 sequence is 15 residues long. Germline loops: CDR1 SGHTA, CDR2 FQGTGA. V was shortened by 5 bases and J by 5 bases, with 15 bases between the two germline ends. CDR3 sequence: CASSLSGLTTGELFF. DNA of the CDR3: TGTGCCAGCAGCCTCTCGGGACTCACAACCGGGGAGCTGTTTTTT.

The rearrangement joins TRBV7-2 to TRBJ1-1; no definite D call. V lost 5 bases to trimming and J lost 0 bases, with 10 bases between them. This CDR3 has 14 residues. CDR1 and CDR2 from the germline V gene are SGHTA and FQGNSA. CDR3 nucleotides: TGTGCCAGCAGCCCCCAGAGGGTGAACACTGAAGCTTTCTTT. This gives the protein CASSPQRVNTEAFF.

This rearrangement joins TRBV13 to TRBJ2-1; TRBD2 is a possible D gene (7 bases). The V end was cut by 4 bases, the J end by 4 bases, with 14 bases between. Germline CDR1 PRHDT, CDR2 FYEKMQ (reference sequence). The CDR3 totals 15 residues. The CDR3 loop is CASSSEGGEYNEQFF. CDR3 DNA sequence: TGTGCCAGCAGCTCCGAGGGGGGGGAGTACAATGAGCAGTTCTTC.

DNA of the CDR3: TGTGCCAGCCAAGTCGTTTCGGGATACAATGAGCAGTTCTTC. Translated: CASQVVSGYNEQFF. The J gene is TRBJ2-1, the V gene TRBV19; TRBD2 might be the D (5 bases). The V gene's germline CDR1 is LNHDA and CDR2 SQIVND (reference sequence). The germline V and J ends were trimmed by 9 bases and 4 bases, with 16 bases remaining between them. This CDR3 has 14 amino acids.

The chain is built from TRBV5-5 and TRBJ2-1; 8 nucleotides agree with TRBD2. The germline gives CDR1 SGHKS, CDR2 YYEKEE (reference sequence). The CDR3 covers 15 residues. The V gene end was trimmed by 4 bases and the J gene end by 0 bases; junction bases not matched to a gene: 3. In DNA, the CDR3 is TGTGCCAGCAGCGGAACTAGCGGCTCCTACAATGAGCAGTTCTTC. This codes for CASSGTSGSYNEQFF.

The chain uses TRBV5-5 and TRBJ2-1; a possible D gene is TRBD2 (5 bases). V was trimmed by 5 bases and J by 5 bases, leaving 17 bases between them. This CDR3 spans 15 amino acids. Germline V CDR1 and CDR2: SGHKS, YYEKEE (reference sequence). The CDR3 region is CASSWRIGVNNEQFF. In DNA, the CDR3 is TGTGCCAGCAGTTGGAGGATCGGGGTAAACAATGAGCAGTTCTTC.

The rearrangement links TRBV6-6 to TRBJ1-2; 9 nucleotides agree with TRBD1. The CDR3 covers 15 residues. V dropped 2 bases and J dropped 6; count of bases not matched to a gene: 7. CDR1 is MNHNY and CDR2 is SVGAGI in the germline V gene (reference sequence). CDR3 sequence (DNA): TGTGCCAGCAGTTACCCTACCCGGACAGGGGATGGCTACACCTTC. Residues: CASSYPTRTGDGYTF.

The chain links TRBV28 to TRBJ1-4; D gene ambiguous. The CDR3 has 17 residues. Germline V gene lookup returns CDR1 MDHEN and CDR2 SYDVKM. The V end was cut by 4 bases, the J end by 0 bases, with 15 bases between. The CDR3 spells CASSSPIFVATNEKLFF. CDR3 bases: TGTGCCAGCAGTTCCCCGATATTTGTTGCAACTAATGAAAAACTGTTTTTT.

The CDR3: CASSIRTMGEQYF. The CDR3 coding sequence is TGTGCCAGTAGTATCCGGACAATGGGCGAGCAGTACTTC. The chain has TRBV19 and TRBJ2-7; possible D gene TRBD1, 5 bases. The CDR3 extends over 13 amino acids. Germline loops: CDR1 LNHDA, CDR2 SQIVND (reference sequence). Trimming removed 3 bases at V and 6 bases at J, with 12 bases between.

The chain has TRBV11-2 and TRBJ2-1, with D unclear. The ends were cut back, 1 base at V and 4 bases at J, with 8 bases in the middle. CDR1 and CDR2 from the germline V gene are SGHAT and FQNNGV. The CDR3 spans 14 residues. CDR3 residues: CASSLARIYNEQFF. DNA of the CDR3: TGTGCCAGCAGCTTAGCAAGAATATACAATGAGCAGTTCTTC.

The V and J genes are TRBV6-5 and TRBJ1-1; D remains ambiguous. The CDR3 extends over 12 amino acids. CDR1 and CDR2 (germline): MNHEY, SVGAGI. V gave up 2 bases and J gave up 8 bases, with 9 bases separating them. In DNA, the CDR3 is TGTGCCAGCAGTTACGGGAACCTCGAAGCTTTCTTT. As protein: CASSYGNLEAFF.

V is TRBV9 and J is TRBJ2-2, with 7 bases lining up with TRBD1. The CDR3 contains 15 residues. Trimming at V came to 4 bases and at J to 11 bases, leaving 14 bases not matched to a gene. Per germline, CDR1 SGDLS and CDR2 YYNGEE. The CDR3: CASSLIGQATSELFF. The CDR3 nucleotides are TGTGCCAGCAGCCTTATTGGACAGGCGACCTCAGAGCTGTTTTTT.

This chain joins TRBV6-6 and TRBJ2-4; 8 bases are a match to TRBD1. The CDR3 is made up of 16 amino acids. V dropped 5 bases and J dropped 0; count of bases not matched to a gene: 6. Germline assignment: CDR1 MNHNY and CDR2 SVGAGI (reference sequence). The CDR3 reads CASSQRQGIAKNIQYF. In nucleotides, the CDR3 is TGTGCCAGCAGTCAACGACAGGGGATAGCCAAAAACATTCAGTACTTC.